This TCR beta chain was obtained from a study of blood T cell repertoires in COVID-19. At the level of the study: Samples representing acute and convalescent COVID-19 were sourced from the United States, Italy and Spain. Sources were T cells, B-cell-depleted T cells, or PBMCs; the material itself was cDNA or gDNA.

In the original workflow: The assay estimated nucleated cells by amplifying reference gene primers. Profiling relied on immunoSEQ multiplex PCR, and the TCRdb table lists in-frame clones only, not all of them. V and J calls and clone size are as listed in that table; D and trimming were resolved from the DNA. The table lists about 280,000 clones, 88% of them singletons. Individuals drawn from around 25 US areas were about 18 to 95 years old. This clone was counted a single time. CDR3 length: 16 amino acids. V was trimmed by 3 bases and J by 3 bases, leaving 18 bases between them. CDR1 MDHEN and CDR2 SYDVKM come from the germline V gene.

This chain joins TRBV28 and TRBJ2-7; TRBD2 might be the D (6 bases). This clonotype was obtained from a woman aged 55-69 years in a cohort exposed to, infected with or recovered from COVID-19 (not recorded which). Sample: PBMCs or T cells enriched from blood (not recorded which). The CDR3 DNA reads TGTGCCAGCAGTTTTGGCCTGACTAGTCCCCTCTACGAGCAGTACTTC. This translates into CASSFGLTSPLYEQYF.